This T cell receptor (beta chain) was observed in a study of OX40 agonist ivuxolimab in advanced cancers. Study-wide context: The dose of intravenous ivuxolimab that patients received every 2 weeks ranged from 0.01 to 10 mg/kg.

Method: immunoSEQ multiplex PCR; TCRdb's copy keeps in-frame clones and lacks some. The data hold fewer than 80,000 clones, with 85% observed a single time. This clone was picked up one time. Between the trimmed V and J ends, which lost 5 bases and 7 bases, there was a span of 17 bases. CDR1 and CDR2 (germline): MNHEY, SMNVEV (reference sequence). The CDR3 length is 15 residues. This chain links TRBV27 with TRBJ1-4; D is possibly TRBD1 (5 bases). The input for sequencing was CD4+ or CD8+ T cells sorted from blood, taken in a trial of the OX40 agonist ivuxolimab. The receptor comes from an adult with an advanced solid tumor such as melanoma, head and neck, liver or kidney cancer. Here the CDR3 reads CASSHFRGYSEKLFF. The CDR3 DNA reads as TGTGCCAGCAGTCATTTCCGGGGGTATAGTGAAAAACTGTTTTTT.